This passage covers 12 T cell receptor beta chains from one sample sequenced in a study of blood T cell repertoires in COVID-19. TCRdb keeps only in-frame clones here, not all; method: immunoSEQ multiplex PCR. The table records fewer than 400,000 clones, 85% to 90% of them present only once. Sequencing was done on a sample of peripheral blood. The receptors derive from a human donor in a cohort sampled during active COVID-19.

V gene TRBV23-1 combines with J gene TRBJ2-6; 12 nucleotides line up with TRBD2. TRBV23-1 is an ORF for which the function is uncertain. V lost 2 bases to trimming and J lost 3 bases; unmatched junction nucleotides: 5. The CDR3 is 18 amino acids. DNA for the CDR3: TGCGCCAGCAGTCAACTAGCGGGGGGGCCTCATGGGGCCAACGTCCTGACTTTC. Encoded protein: CASSQLAGGPHGANVLTF.

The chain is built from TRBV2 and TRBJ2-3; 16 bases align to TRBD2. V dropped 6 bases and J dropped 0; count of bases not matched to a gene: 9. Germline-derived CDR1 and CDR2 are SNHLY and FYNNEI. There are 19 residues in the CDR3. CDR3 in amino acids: CASRSPGTSGGASTDTQYF. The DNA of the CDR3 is TGTGCCAGCAGGAGTCCCGGGACTAGCGGGGGGGCGAGCACAGATACGCAGTATTTT.

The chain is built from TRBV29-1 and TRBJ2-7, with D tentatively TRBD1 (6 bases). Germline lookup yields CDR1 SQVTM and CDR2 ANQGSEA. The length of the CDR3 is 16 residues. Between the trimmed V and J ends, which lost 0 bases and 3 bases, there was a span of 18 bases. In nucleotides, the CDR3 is TGCAGCGTTGAAGATCCCTCCAAAGGGGGAAACTACGAGCAGTACTTC. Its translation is CSVEDPSKGGNYEQYF.

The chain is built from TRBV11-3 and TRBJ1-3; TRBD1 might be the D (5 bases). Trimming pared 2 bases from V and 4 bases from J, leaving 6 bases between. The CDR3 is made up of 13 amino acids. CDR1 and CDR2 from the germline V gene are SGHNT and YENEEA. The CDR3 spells CASSLNRGNTIYF. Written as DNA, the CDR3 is TGTGCCAGCAGCTTAAACAGGGGAAACACCATATATTTT.

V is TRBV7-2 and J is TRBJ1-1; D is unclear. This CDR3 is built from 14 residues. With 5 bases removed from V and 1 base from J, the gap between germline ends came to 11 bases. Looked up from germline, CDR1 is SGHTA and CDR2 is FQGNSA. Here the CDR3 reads CASSPAEGNTEAFF. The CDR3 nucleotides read TGTGCCAGCAGCCCAGCGGAAGGGAACACTGAAGCTTTCTTT.

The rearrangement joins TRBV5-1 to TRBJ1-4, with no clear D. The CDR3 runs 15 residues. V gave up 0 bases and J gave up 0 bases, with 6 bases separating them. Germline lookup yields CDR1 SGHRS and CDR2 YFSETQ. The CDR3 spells CASSLDEATNEKLFF. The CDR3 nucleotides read TGCGCCAGCAGCTTGGATGAGGCAACTAATGAAAAACTGTTTTTT.

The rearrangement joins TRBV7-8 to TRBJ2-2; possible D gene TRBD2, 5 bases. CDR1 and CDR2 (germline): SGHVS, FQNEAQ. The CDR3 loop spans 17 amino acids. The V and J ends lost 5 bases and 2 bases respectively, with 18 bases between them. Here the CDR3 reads CASSPGIGGFNTGELFF. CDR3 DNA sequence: TGTGCCAGCAGCCCCGGGATAGGAGGCTTTAACACCGGGGAGCTGTTTTTT.

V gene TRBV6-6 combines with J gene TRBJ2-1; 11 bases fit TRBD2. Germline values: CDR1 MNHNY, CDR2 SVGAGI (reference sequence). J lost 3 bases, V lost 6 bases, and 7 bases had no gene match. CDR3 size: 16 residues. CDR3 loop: CASRREGTSGYNEQFF. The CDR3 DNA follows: TGTGCCAGCAGAAGGGAGGGGACTAGCGGCTACAATGAGCAGTTCTTC.

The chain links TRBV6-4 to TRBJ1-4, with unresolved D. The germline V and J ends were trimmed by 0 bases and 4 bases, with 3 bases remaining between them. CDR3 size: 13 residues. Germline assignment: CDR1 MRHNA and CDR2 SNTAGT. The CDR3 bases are TGTGCCAGCAGTGACTCGAGTAATGAAAAACTGTTTTTT. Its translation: CASSDSSNEKLFF.

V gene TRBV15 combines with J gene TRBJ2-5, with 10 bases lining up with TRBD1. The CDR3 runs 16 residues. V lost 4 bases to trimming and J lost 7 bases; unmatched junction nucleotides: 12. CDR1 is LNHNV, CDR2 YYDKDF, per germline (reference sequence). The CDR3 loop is CATSTRDRGRGGTQYF. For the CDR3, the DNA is TGTGCCACCAGCACGAGGGACAGGGGCCGAGGGGGGACCCAGTACTTC.

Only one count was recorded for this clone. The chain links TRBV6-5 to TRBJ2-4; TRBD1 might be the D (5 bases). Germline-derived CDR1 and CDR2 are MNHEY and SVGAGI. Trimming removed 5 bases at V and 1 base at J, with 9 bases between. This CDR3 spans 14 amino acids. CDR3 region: CASSQTAAKNIQYF. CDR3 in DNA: TGTGCCAGCAGTCAGACAGCGGCCAAAAACATTCAGTACTTC.

The CDR3 loop is CSVAPGLLGTEAFF. The CDR3 nucleotides are TGCAGCGTTGCCCCGGGATTGTTAGGAACTGAAGCTTTCTTT. The J gene is TRBJ1-1, the V gene TRBV29-1; no reliable D call. Germline values: CDR1 SQVTM, CDR2 ANQGSEA. V lost 4 bases and J lost 5, with 17 bases in between. The CDR3 is made up of 14 amino acids.